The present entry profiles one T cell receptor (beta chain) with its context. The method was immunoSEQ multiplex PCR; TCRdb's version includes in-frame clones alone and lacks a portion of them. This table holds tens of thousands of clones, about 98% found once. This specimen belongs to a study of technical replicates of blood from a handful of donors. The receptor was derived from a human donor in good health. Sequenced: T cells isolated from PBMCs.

CDR3 loop: CASSETRDLSSYEQYF. In nucleotides, the CDR3 is TGTGCCAGCAGTGAAACCCGGGACTTGAGCTCCTACGAGCAGTACTTC. The chain links TRBV27 to TRBJ2-7, with D possibly being TRBD2 (6 bases). The CDR3 is made up of 16 amino acids. The V and J ends lost 5 bases and 0 bases respectively, with 17 bases between them. Germline CDR1 reads MNHEY; CDR2 reads SMNVEV (reference sequence).